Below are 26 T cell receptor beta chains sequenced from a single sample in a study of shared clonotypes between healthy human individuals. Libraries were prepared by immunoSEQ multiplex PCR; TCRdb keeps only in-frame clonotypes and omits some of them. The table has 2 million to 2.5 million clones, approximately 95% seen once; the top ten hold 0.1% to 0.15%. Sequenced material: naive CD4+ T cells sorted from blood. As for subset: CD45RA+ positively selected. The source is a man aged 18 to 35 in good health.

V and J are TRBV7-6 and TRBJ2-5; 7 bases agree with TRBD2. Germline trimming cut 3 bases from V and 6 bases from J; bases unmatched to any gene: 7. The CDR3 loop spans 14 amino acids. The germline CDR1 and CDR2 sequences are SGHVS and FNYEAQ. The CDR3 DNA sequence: TGTGCCAGCAGCTTGGGACTAAAGGAAAAGACCCAGTACTTC. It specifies CASSLGLKEKTQYF.

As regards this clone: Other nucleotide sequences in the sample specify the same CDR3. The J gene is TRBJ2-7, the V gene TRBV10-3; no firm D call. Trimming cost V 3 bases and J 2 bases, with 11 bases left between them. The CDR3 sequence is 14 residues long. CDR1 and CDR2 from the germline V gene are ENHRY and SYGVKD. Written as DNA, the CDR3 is TGTGCCATCAGTGAAGGTCCCGGCACCTACGAGCAGTACTTC. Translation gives CAISEGPGTYEQYF.

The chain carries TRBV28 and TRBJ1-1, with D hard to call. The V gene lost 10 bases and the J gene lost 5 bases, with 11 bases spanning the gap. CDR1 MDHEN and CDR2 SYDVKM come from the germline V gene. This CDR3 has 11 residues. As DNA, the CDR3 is TGTGCCACCCGCCTCTCTACTGAAGCTTTCTTT. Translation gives CATRLSTEAFF.

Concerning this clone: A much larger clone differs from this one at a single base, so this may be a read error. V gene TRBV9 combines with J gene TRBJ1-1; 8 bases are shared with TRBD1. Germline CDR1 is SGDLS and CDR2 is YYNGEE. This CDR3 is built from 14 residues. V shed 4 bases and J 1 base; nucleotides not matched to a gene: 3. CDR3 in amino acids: CASSPDRGNTEAFF. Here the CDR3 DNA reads TGTGCCAGCAGCCCCGACAGGGGGAACACTGAAGCTTTCTTT.

CDR3 sequence reads: CASRARGWNTEAFF. CDR3 nucleotides: TGTGCCAGCAGAGCCCGGGGCTGGAACACTGAAGCTTTCTTT. The chain links TRBV6-1 to TRBJ1-1; TRBD1 is a possible D gene (5 bases). V shed 6 bases and J shed 1 base, with 12 bases lying between them. The CDR3 has 14 residues. CDR1 and CDR2 from the germline V gene are MNHNS and SASEGT.

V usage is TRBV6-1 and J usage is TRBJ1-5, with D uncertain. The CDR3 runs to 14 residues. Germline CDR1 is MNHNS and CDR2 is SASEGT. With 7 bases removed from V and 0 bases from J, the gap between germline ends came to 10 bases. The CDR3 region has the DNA TGTGCCAGCACCCGGACGGATAGCAATCAGCCCCAGCATTTT. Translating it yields CASTRTDSNQPQHF.

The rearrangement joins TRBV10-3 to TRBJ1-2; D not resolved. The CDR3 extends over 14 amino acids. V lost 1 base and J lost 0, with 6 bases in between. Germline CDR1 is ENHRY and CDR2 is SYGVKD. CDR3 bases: TGTGCCATCAGTGAGTTGGGAACTAACTATGGCTACACCTTC. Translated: CAISELGTNYGYTF.

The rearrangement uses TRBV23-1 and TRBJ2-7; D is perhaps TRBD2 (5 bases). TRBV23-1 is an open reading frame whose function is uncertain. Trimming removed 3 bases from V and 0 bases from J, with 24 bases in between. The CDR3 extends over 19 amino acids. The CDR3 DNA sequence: TGCGCCAGCAGTCATTACGAAGAGAGGGAACTCCCTTGCTCCTACGAGCAGTACTTC. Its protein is CASSHYEERELPCSYEQYF.

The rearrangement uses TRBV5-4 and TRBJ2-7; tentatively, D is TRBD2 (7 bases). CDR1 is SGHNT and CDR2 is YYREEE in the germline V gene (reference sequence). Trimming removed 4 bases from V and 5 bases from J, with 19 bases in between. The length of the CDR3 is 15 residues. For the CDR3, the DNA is TGTGCCAGCAGCCCTAAGGGGGGGGCGGGTCACGAGCAGTACTTC. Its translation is CASSPKGGAGHEQYF.

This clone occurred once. The DNA for the CDR3 is TGTGCCAGCAGTGAAATTCCGGGGATAATCTACAATGAGCAGTTCTTC. This translates into CASSEIPGIIYNEQFF. The rearrangement joins TRBV2 to TRBJ2-1, with a tentative D call TRBD2 (5 bases). Germline lookup yields CDR1 SNHLY and CDR2 FYNNEI. V was trimmed by 2 bases and J by 3 bases, leaving 14 bases between them. The CDR3 consists of 16 residues.

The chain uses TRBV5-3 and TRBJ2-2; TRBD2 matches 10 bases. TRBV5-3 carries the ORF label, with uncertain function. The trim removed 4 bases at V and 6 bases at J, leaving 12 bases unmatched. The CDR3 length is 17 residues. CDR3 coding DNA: TGTGCCAGAAGCCGTCCTTTTAGCGGGAGGACTTCCGGGGAGCTGTTTTTT. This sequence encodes CARSRPFSGRTSGELFF.

For the CDR3, the DNA is TGTGCCAGCAGCCCGGGACAGGGGCGAAACATTCAGTACTTC. Its protein is CASSPGQGRNIQYF. The chain links TRBV5-6 to TRBJ2-4; the match to TRBD1 covers 10 bases. From germline, CDR1 is SGHDT and CDR2 YYEEEE. The CDR3 covers 14 residues. J lost 6 bases, V lost 4 bases, and 4 bases had no gene match.

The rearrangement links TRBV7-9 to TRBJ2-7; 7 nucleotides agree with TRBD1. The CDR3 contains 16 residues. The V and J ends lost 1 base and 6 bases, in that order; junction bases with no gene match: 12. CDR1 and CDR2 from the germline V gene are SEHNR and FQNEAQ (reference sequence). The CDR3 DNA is TGTGCCAGCAGCTTAGTAGAGAGACAGGGCGGTCGCGAGCAGTACTTC. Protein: CASSLVERQGGREQYF.

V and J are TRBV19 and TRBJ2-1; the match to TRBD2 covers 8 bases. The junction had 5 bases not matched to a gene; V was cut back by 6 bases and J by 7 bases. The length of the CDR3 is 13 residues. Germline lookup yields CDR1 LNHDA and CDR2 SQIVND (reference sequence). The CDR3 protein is CASSSVAGNEQFF. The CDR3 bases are TGTGCCAGTAGCTCTGTAGCGGGGAATGAGCAGTTCTTC.

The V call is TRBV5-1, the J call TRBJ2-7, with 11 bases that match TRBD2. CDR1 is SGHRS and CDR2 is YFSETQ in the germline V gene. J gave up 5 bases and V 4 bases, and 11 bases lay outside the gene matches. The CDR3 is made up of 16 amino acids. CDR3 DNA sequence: TGCGCCAGCAGCCCGCCGGGTAGCGGGGGGGCCCACGAGCAGTACTTC. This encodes CASSPPGSGGAHEQYF.

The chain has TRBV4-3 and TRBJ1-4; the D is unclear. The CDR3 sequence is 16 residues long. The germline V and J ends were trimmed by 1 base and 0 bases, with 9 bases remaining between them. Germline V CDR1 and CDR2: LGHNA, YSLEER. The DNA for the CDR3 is TGCGCCAGCAGCCAAGCGCAGAGCCCAACTAATGAAAAACTGTTTTTT. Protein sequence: CASSQAQSPTNEKLFF.

The DNA for the CDR3 is TGCGCCAGCCCAGGGCAGGCGGGAGGGCTGGAGACCTCCTACGAGCAGTACTTC. Translated, it gives CASPGQAGGLETSYEQYF. V and J are TRBV4-1 and TRBJ2-7; 9 nucleotides agree with TRBD2. V gave up 8 bases and J gave up 0 bases; unmatched junction bases: 17. Per the germline V gene, CDR1 is MGHRA and CDR2 is YSYEKL. CDR3 length: 18 amino acids.

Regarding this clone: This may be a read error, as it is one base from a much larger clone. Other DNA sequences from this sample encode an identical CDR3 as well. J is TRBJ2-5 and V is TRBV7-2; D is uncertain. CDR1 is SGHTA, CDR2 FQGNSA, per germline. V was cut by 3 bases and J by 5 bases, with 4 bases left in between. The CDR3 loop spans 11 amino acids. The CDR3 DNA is TGTGCCAGCAGCTTCAGCGAGACCCAGTACTTC. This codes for CASSFSETQYF. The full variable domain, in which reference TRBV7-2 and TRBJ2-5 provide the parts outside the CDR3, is GAGVSQSPSNKVTEKGKDVELRCDPISGHTALYWYRQSLGQGLEFLIYFQGNSAPDKSGLPSDRFSAERTGGSVSTLTIQRTQQEDSAVYLCASSFSETQYFGPGTRLLVL.

The CDR3 loop is CASSQDWRGRETQYF. CDR3 DNA sequence: TGCGCCAGCAGCCAAGATTGGCGGGGCCGGGAGACCCAGTACTTC. The chain carries TRBV4-1 and TRBJ2-5; a weak D match, TRBD2 (6 bases). The V gene's germline CDR1 is MGHRA and CDR2 YSYEKL. CDR3 length equals 15 residues. V lost 0 bases, J lost 5 bases, and 13 bases lay in between.

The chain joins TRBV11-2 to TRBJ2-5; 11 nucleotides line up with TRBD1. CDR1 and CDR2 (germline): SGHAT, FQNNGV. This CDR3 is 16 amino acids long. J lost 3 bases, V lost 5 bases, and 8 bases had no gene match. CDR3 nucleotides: TGTGCCAGCAGCACAGCCGGGACAGGGGGTGAAGAGACCCAGTACTTC. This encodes CASSTAGTGGEETQYF.

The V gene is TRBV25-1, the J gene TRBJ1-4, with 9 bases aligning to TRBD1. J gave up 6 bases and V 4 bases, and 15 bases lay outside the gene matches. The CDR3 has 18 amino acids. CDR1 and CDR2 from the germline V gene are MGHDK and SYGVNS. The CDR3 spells CASSGVWGQGPKHEKLFF. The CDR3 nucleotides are TGTGCCAGCAGTGGTGTTTGGGGACAGGGCCCGAAGCATGAAAAACTGTTTTTT.

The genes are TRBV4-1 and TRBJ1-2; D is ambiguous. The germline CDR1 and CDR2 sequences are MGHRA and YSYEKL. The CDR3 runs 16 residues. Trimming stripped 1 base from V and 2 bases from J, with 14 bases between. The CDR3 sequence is CASSQAQFLSNYGYTF. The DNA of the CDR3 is TGCGCCAGCAGCCAAGCTCAGTTTCTATCCAACTATGGCTACACCTTC.

The CDR3, as DNA: TGTGCCAGTAGTATAGAGGTCGCAAAGCCCCAGCATTTT. It specifies CASSIEVAKPQHF. The chain employs TRBV19 and TRBJ1-5; unclear D gene. From germline, CDR1 is LNHDA and CDR2 SQIVND (reference sequence). The CDR3 runs 13 residues. Trimming removed 0 bases from V and 8 bases from J, with 8 bases in between. Together with reference TRBV19 and TRBJ1-5, the CDR3 gives the full variable domain: DGGITQSPKYLFRKEGQNVTLSCEQNLNHDAMYWYRQDPGQGLRLIYYSQIVNDFQKGDIAEGYSVSREKKESFPLTVTSAQKNPTAFYLCASSIEVAKPQHFGDGTRLSIL.

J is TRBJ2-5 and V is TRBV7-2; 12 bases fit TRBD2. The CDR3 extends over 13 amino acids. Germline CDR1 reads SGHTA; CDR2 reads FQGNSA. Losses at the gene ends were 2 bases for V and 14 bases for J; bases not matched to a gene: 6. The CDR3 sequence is CASSLLTSGGGYF. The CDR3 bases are TGTGCCAGCAGCTTATTGACTAGCGGGGGCGGCTACTTC.

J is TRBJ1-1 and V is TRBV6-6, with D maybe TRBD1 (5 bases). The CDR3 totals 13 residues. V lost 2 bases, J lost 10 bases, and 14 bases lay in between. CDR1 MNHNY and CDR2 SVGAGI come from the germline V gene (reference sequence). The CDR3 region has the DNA TGTGCCAGCAGTTACATGGGGGGAACGGGAGCTTTCTTT. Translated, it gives CASSYMGGTGAFF.

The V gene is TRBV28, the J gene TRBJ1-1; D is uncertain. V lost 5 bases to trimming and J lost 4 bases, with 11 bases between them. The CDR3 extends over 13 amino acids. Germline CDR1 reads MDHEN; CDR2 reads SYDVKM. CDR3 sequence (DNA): TGTGCCAGCAGTCCGCCGAAGAGCACTGAAGCTTTCTTT. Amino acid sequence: CASSPPKSTEAFF.